The 18 T cell receptor beta chains presented below share a single source sample, sequenced in a study of blood T cell repertoires in COVID-19. Generated by immunoSEQ multiplex PCR, the TCRdb table keeps only in-frame clones and is missing some. The repertoire holds some 140,000 clones, with about 76% as singletons. The specimen was peripheral blood. Source of these receptors: a woman aged 60-70 years with active or convalescent COVID-19.

This chain links TRBV5-4 with TRBJ2-7; 9 bases fit TRBD2. Germline CDR1 is SGHNT and CDR2 is YYREEE (reference sequence). CDR3 length: 17 residues. V lost 4 bases to trimming and J lost 1 base; unmatched junction nucleotides: 12. This CDR3 is CASSRGGPAGGSYEQYV. CDR3 nucleotide sequence: TGTGCCAGCAGCCGTGGGGGCCCAGCGGGGGGATCCTACGAGCAGTACGTC.

V and J are TRBV2 and TRBJ1-1; TRBD1 aligns across 7 bases. Germline V gene lookup returns CDR1 SNHLY and CDR2 FYNNEI. Unmatched junction bases numbered 5, after V lost 6 bases and J lost 4 bases. The CDR3 extends over 13 amino acids. The CDR3 here is CASRRQGATEAFF. CDR3 DNA sequence: TGTGCCAGCAGAAGACAGGGTGCCACTGAAGCTTTCTTT. The entire variable domain, with the rest obtained from reference TRBV2 and TRBJ1-1, is as follows: EPEVTQTPSHQVTQMGQEVILRCVPISNHLYFYWYRQILGQKVEFLVSFYNNEISEKSEIFDDQFSVERPDGSNFTLKIRSTKLEDSAMYFCASRRQGATEAFFGQGTRLTVV.

The J gene is TRBJ2-3, the V gene TRBV5-8; D uncertain. Deletions cut 3 bases from V and 3 bases from J, with 14 bases between. The CDR3 is 15 amino acids. Germline lookup yields CDR1 SGHTS and CDR2 YDEGEE. CDR3 in amino acids: CASSSSMTPTDTQYF. The CDR3 DNA is TGTGCCAGCAGCTCCTCCATGACACCGACAGATACGCAGTATTTT. The full variable domain, rest sourced from reference TRBV5-8 and TRBJ2-3, is EAGVTQSPTHLIKTRGQQATLRCSPISGHTSVYWYQQALGLGLQFLLWYDEGEERNRGNFPPRFSGRQFPNYSSELNVNALELEDSALYLCASSSSMTPTDTQYFGPGTRLTVL.

This clone has a handful of counts. CDR3 nucleotide sequence: TGTGCCAGCAGCCTTCCGGTCGGCGGGTACACTGAAGCTTTCTTT. Its protein is CASSLPVGGYTEAFF. V usage is TRBV11-2 and J usage is TRBJ1-1; D not resolved. Trimming removed 5 bases at V and 3 bases at J, with 16 bases between. The germline CDR1 and CDR2 sequences are SGHAT and FQNNGV. The length of the CDR3 is 15 residues.

Worth noting for this clone: The germline gene is not matched at one end of the junction; a read error may be the cause. This sequence joins TRBV19 and TRBJ1-1; D possibly corresponds to TRBD1 (6 bases). The CDR3 has 13 amino acids. CDR1 LNHDA and CDR2 SQIVND come from the germline V gene (reference sequence). CDR3 coding DNA: TGTGCCAGCACAGGGATGGGGAACGCTGAAGCTTTCTTT. Residues: CASTGMGNAEAFF.

This chain joins TRBV7-9 and TRBJ2-3, with D unclear. V was pared by 1 base and J by 5 bases, with 10 bases between. Germline values: CDR1 SEHNR, CDR2 FQNEAQ (reference sequence). CDR3 length: 14 residues. The CDR3 DNA reads as TGTGCCAGCAGCTTAGGAGCTGAGGAAGATACGCAGTATTTT. Translation: CASSLGAEEDTQYF.

The chain is built from TRBV6-2 or TRBV6-3 and TRBJ2-2; D is ambiguous. In germline, CDR1 is MNHEY, CDR2 SVGEGT. Trimming removed 6 bases from V and 6 bases from J, with 5 bases in between. This CDR3 contains 11 residues. The CDR3 nucleotides are TGTGCCAGCAGCCACTCCGGGGAGCTGTTTTTT. This codes for CASSHSGELFF.

This chain joins TRBV7-3 and TRBJ2-1; D might be TRBD1 (6 bases). This CDR3 region has 15 residues. V lost 3 bases and J lost 0, with 9 bases in between. Per the germline V gene, CDR1 is SGHTA and CDR2 is FQGTGA. The CDR3 DNA reads TGTGCCAGCAGCTTCCAGGGGAGCTCCTACAATGAGCAGTTCTTC. It specifies CASSFQGSSYNEQFF.

V is TRBV7-8 and J is TRBJ2-7; D unresolved. The germline V gene encodes CDR1 SGHVS and CDR2 FQNEAQ. Trimming removed 5 bases from V and 1 base from J, with 12 bases in between. The CDR3 loop spans 14 amino acids. In nucleotides, the CDR3 is TGTGCCAGCAGCCCCCCCAGCGCGTCCTACGAGCAGTACTTC. Protein sequence: CASSPPSASYEQYF.

The chain couples TRBV18 to TRBJ2-7, with TRBD1 matching over 9 bases. The CDR3 has 15 amino acids. V gave up 3 bases and J gave up 5 bases; unmatched junction bases: 8. CDR1 and CDR2 (germline): KGHSH, LQKENI. For the CDR3, the DNA is TGTGCCAGCTCACCGCCGACAGGGGGAGAGAACGAGCAGTACGTC. Residues: CASSPPTGGENEQYV.

The chain carries TRBV7-6 and TRBJ2-7; weak D call: TRBD2 (6 bases). V lost 0 bases and J 0 bases, leaving 15 bases between the germline ends. Germline-derived CDR1 and CDR2 are SGHVS and FNYEAQ. This CDR3 spans 17 amino acids. CDR3 amino acids: CASSLAPGRGSSYEQYF. CDR3 DNA: TGTGCCAGCAGCTTAGCGCCGGGGCGGGGCAGCTCCTACGAGCAGTACTTC.

The J gene is TRBJ1-5, the V gene TRBV21-1; the table's D call, TRBD1, was not checked against the DNA. TRBV21-1 is listed as a pseudogene. The CDR3 is made up of 16 amino acids. The CDR3 DNA reads TGTGCCAGCAGGACCGGACAGCCCGATAGCAATCAGCCCCAGCATTTT. The encoded protein is CASRTGQPDSNQPQHF.

V gene TRBV13 combines with J gene TRBJ2-7; D may be TRBD1 (7 bases). Trimming took off 4 bases at V and 5 bases at J, with 12 bases between the two ends. There are 13 residues in the CDR3. CDR1 and CDR2 (germline): PRHDT, FYEKMQ (reference sequence). Here the CDR3 reads CASSSQGGNEQYF. CDR3 DNA: TGTGCCAGCAGCTCGCAGGGGGGTAACGAGCAGTACTTC.

The V gene is TRBV19, the J gene TRBJ2-1; 8 positions match TRBD1. V was pared by 6 bases and J by 8 bases, with 6 bases of the junction left unmatched. Germline V gene sequence: CDR1 LNHDA, CDR2 SQIVND (reference sequence). This CDR3 has 13 residues. CDR3 bases: TGTGCCAGTAGAGTGGACAGGGACCATGAGCAGTTCTTC. Protein product: CASRVDRDHEQFF.

The genes are TRBV5-1 and TRBJ2-5; D unclear. This CDR3 has 14 residues. Deletions cut 0 bases from V and 1 base from J, with 7 bases between. Germline-derived CDR1 and CDR2 are SGHRS and YFSETQ. CDR3 amino acids: CASSLEASQETQYF. Here the CDR3 DNA reads TGCGCCAGCAGCTTGGAGGCTAGCCAAGAGACCCAGTACTTC.

The chain has TRBV25-1 and TRBJ1-6; tentative D call: TRBD1 (6 bases). Trimming removed 9 bases at V and 7 bases at J, with 13 bases between. CDR1 MGHDK and CDR2 SYGVNS come from the germline V gene. CDR3 length equals 13 residues. CDR3 sequence: CASQGSINSPLHF. DNA of the CDR3: TGTGCCAGTCAGGGGTCGATAAATTCACCCCTCCACTTT.

The V and J genes are TRBV19 and TRBJ1-1; possible D gene TRBD1, 6 bases. The germline V gene has CDR1 LNHDA and CDR2 SQIVND (reference sequence). V was cut by 3 bases and J by 7 bases, with 12 bases left in between. The CDR3 runs to 13 residues. CDR3 residues: CASSIGQTYEAFF. CDR3 sequence (DNA): TGTGCCAGTAGTATCGGACAGACTTATGAAGCTTTCTTT.

This clone was recorded many times. The CDR3 here is CASSRAGTGANYGYTF. The CDR3 DNA is TGCGCCAGCAGCCGCGCCGGGACAGGGGCTAACTATGGCTACACCTTC. J is TRBJ1-2 and V is TRBV4-1; 10 bases match TRBD1. The V and J ends lost 4 bases and 0 bases, in that order; junction bases with no gene match: 5. The germline gives CDR1 MGHRA, CDR2 YSYEKL. The CDR3 runs to 16 residues.